What follows are 18 T cell receptor beta chains derived from one specimen sequenced in a study of blood T cell repertoires in COVID-19. Data came from immunoSEQ multiplex PCR; TCRdb stores just in-frame clones and leaves some out. Here the sample spans 50,000 to 75,000 clones, roughly 92% being singletons. Sequencing used peripheral blood. The receptors were gathered from a man aged 65 to 85 with active COVID-19.

V gene TRBV15 combines with J gene TRBJ2-3; 9 bases agree with TRBD2. CDR3 length: 16 residues. From germline, CDR1 is LNHNV and CDR2 YYDKDF (reference sequence). After removal of 0 bases from V and 4 bases from J, the junction contained 5 bases not matched to a gene. The CDR3 sequence: CATSREGGGAPDTQYF. CDR3 in DNA: TGTGCCACCAGCAGAGAAGGCGGGGGGGCCCCAGATACGCAGTATTTT.

The rearrangement uses TRBV5-1 and TRBJ2-2; D gene uncertain. V lost 4 bases to trimming and J lost 6 bases, with 13 bases between them. CDR1 is SGHRS, CDR2 YFSETQ, per germline. The CDR3 is made up of 14 amino acids. In DNA, the CDR3 is TGCGCCAGCAGCAATTCGGTCCTAGCCGGGGAGCTGTTTTTT. It translates to CASSNSVLAGELFF.

CDR3 coding DNA: TGTGCCAGCAGCCAACAATTGGCTAGCGGGGGTTGGGGGCAGTTCTTC. It codes for CASSQQLASGGWGQFF. The chain has TRBV3-1 (or the pseudogene TRBV3-2) and TRBJ2-1; 10 nucleotides match TRBD2. This CDR3 has 16 residues. V lost 2 bases, J lost 12 bases, and 13 bases stayed unmatched. In germline, CDR1 is LGHDT, CDR2 YNNKEL (reference sequence).

This chain joins TRBV18 and TRBJ2-2; 8 bases are a match to TRBD1. This CDR3 is 17 amino acids long. Germline CDR1 is KGHSH and CDR2 is LQKENI. The J segment lost 3 bases and the V segment lost 5 bases, leaving 11 bases of the junction unmatched. As DNA, the CDR3 is TGTGCCAGCTCAAGACGGACAGGGCAGTCCGACACCGGGGAGCTGTTTTTT. Amino acid sequence: CASSRRTGQSDTGELFF.

The chain carries TRBV10-1 and TRBJ2-3; 9 bases are shared with TRBD2. The CDR3 totals 15 residues. The germline V gene has CDR1 WNHNN and CDR2 SYGVQD (reference sequence). V was clipped by 1 base and J by 3 bases; unmatched bases: 2. The CDR3 is CASSEYLAGTDTQYF. Here the CDR3 DNA reads TGCGCCAGCAGTGAGTACCTAGCGGGGACAGATACGCAGTATTTT.

CDR3 residues: CASSPLTGAQGQPQYV. In DNA, the CDR3 is TGTGCCAGCAGTCCCCTCACAGGGGCCCAGGGTCAACCGCAGTACGTC. The chain links TRBV28 to TRBJ2-7, with 7 bases aligning to TRBD1. The germline gives CDR1 MDHEN, CDR2 SYDVKM. J lost 9 bases, V lost 5 bases, and 19 bases had no gene match. This CDR3 has 16 residues.

V is TRBV28 and J is TRBJ2-3; D unclear. Between the trimmed V and J ends, which lost 6 bases and 0 bases, there was a span of 7 bases. From germline, CDR1 is MDHEN and CDR2 SYDVKM. The CDR3 has 13 residues. The CDR3 loop is CASSPGSTDTQYF. The CDR3 coding sequence is TGTGCCAGCAGCCCGGGTAGCACAGATACGCAGTATTTT.

The V gene is TRBV4-2, the J gene TRBJ1-1; 8 bases are shared with TRBD1. The CDR3 covers 15 residues. Losses at the gene ends were 3 bases for V and 1 base for J; bases not matched to a gene: 4. Germline V gene sequence: CDR1 LGHNA, CDR2 YNFKEQ. CDR3 residues: CASSHTTGANTEAFF. As DNA, the CDR3 is TGTGCCAGCAGCCACACGACAGGGGCGAACACTGAAGCTTTCTTT.

This clone was counted between two and nine times. The chain has TRBV7-9 and TRBJ2-5, with TRBD1 matching over 9 bases. V gave up 2 bases and J gave up 4 bases; unmatched junction bases: 5. Germline CDR1 reads SEHNR; CDR2 reads FQNEAQ (reference sequence). This CDR3 has 15 amino acids. The CDR3 nucleotides are TGTGCCAGCAGCTTACGGGGGACAGGGAGAGAGACCCAGTACTTC. Residues: CASSLRGTGRETQYF.

A few counts support this clone. The V gene is TRBV29-1, the J gene TRBJ1-1; TRBD1 matches at 8 bases. The CDR3 extends over 14 amino acids. V dropped 6 bases and J dropped 2; count of bases not matched to a gene: 8. Germline V CDR1 and CDR2: SQVTM, ANQGSEA. Here the CDR3 reads CSVDRGAHNTEAFF. The CDR3 region has the DNA TGCAGCGTAGACAGGGGCGCACATAACACTGAAGCTTTCTTT.

The V gene is TRBV14, the J gene TRBJ2-7; D remains ambiguous. V lost 4 bases and J 0 bases, leaving 13 bases between the germline ends. Germline CDR1 is SGHDN and CDR2 is FVKESK. The CDR3 sequence is 15 residues long. CDR3 sequence (DNA): TGTGCCAGCAGCCCTGCCCGACTGAGCTCCTACGAGCAGTACGTC. Protein: CASSPARLSSYEQYV.

The chain couples TRBV11-3 to TRBJ1-4, with D maybe TRBD1 (5 bases). Between the trimmed V and J ends, which lost 5 bases and 5 bases, there was a span of 12 bases. The length of the CDR3 is 14 residues. Germline V gene data show CDR1 as SGHNT and CDR2 as YENEEA. The CDR3 DNA sequence: TGTGCCAGCAGCGCCAGGGATGGGAATGAAAAACTGTTTTTT. Encoded protein: CASSARDGNEKLFF. Filled out from reference TRBV11-3 and TRBJ1-4, the complete variable domain reads EAGVVQSPRYKIIEKKQPVAFWCNPISGHNTLYWYLQNLGQGPELLIRYENEEAVDDSQLPKDRFSAERLKGVDSTLKIQPAELGDSAVYLCASSARDGNEKLFFGSGTQLSVL.

The chain employs TRBV7-6 and TRBJ2-2, with D possibly TRBD1 on 6 matching bases. Germline-derived CDR1 and CDR2 are SGHVS and FNYEAQ. The V end was cut by 5 bases, the J end by 7 bases, with 20 bases between. This CDR3 contains 16 residues. The DNA for the CDR3 is TGTGCCAGCAGCCCCCTCGTGCAGGGGAGCATCGGGGAGCTGTTTTTT. Translated, it gives CASSPLVQGSIGELFF.

V usage is TRBV18 and J usage is TRBJ1-2; the D gene is possibly TRBD1 (6 bases). The germline CDR1 and CDR2 sequences are KGHSH and LQKENI. V was trimmed by 1 base and J by 3 bases, leaving 6 bases between them. This CDR3 is 13 amino acids long. The CDR3 spells CASSPRQDYGYTF. The CDR3 DNA reads TGTGCCAGCTCACCACGACAGGACTATGGCTACACCTTC.

The rearrangement links TRBV6-2 or TRBV6-3 to TRBJ1-3; D is ambiguous. The CDR3 runs to 14 residues. V lost 0 bases and J 6 bases, leaving 9 bases between the germline ends. The germline V gene encodes CDR1 MNHEY and CDR2 SVGEGT. The CDR3 DNA reads TGTGCCAGCAGTTACTCGGGGAGGCAAAACACCATATATTTT. This translates into CASSYSGRQNTIYF.

V gene TRBV5-1 combines with J gene TRBJ2-1; D not certain. The ends were cut back, 1 base at V and 7 bases at J, with 18 bases in the middle. This CDR3 is built from 16 residues. CDR1 and CDR2 (germline): SGHRS, YFSETQ. This chain's CDR3 is CASSLRRPGYENEQFF. As DNA, the CDR3 is TGCGCCAGCAGCTTGCGTCGACCAGGATACGAGAATGAGCAGTTCTTC.

The CDR3 is CASTPKTSVQETQYF. CDR3 nucleotides: TGTGCCAGCACCCCTAAGACTAGCGTTCAAGAGACCCAGTACTTC. The rearrangement joins TRBV6-2 or TRBV6-3 to TRBJ2-5, with 8 nucleotides matching TRBD2. The CDR3 is 15 amino acids. CDR1 MNHEY and CDR2 SVGEGT come from the germline V gene. The V segment lost 7 bases and the J segment 2 bases; nucleotides outside the gene matches: 9.

The genes are TRBV21-1 and TRBJ2-7; the table assigns TRBD1, which was not confirmed against the DNA. TRBV21-1 is labeled a pseudogene. The CDR3 length is 19 residues. The CDR3 loop is CASSSHREICPPPYYEQYF. DNA for the CDR3: TGTGCCAGCAGCTCCCACAGGGAGATATGCCCCCCCCCGTACTACGAGCAGTACTTC.